The 30 T cell receptor beta chains given below trace back to one sample, sequenced in a study of breast tumors, draining lymph nodes, adjacent tissues. Via MiXCR, TCRdb re-called the multiplex PCR reads, giving one row per CDR3 protein. The data hold under 70,000 distinct CDR3 sequences, with 40% to 45% observed a single time. The sample consisted of breast tumor tissue. Receptors were obtained from a female donor with breast cancer. Some clones in this sample may be carry-over from other donors' samples.

This clonotype was detected ten times or more. V gene TRBV5-6 combines with J gene TRBJ1-3; weak D call: TRBD1 (5 bases). CDR3 length: 16 amino acids. V lost 4 bases and J lost 1, with 15 bases in between. The germline gives CDR1 SGHDT, CDR2 YYEEEE. This CDR3 reads CASSLSGLASGNTIYF. In DNA, the CDR3 is TGTGCCAGCAGCCTTTCAGGGTTAGCATCTGGAAACACCATATATTTT.

Of note for this clonotype: Mismatch with germline at one junction end may stem from a read error. The J gene is TRBJ2-5, the V gene TRBV12-3 or TRBV12-4; 9 bases agree with TRBD1. There are 15 residues in the CDR3. CDR3 region: CASSFRRGQGEAQYF. CDR3 in DNA: TGTGCCAGCAGTTTCAGACGGGGACAGGGAGAGGCCCAGTACTTC.

For this clonotype: The junction does not match germline at one end; this may be a read error. This sequence joins TRBV7-2 and TRBJ2-3; 7 bases map to TRBD2. Germline-derived CDR1 and CDR2 are SGHTA and FQGNSA. The CDR3 sequence is 17 residues long. The CDR3 here is CASSHDPSGPSTDAQYF. The CDR3 DNA follows: TGCGCCAGCAGCCACGACCCTAGCGGACCTAGCACAGATGCGCAGTATTTT.

V and J are TRBV20-1 and TRBJ2-7, with 7 nucleotides matching TRBD2. The CDR3 contains 12 residues. J lost 5 bases, V lost 3 bases, and 4 bases had no gene match. The V gene's germline CDR1 is DFQATT and CDR2 SNEGSKA (reference sequence). The CDR3 nucleotides read TGCAGTGCTAGCGGCGGGAGTCACGAGCAGTACTTC. Protein product: CSASGGSHEQYF.

This chain uses TRBV7-9 with TRBJ1-1; perhaps TRBD1 as D (6 bases). CDR1 and CDR2 (germline): SEHNR, FQNEAQ (reference sequence). V lost 2 bases and J lost 1, with 14 bases in between. CDR3 length: 16 amino acids. Here the CDR3 reads CASSLLQGLGNTEAFF. Written as DNA, the CDR3 is TGTGCCAGCAGCTTATTGCAGGGGTTAGGGAACACTGAAGCTTTCTTT.

The chain couples TRBV5-1 to TRBJ2-7, with TRBD1 matching 10 bases. The germline V gene has CDR1 SGHRS and CDR2 YFSETQ. The CDR3 loop spans 16 amino acids. The junction had 9 bases not matched to a gene; V was cut back by 1 base and J by 5 bases. CDR3 region: CASSLNVRGQGDEQYF. CDR3 in DNA: TGCGCCAGCAGCTTGAATGTCCGCGGACAGGGGGACGAGCAGTACTTC.

The chain links TRBV19 to TRBJ1-4; D is perhaps TRBD1 (5 bases). Germline V CDR1 and CDR2: LNHDA, SQIVND (reference sequence). This CDR3 is 14 amino acids long. V lost 5 bases and J 5 bases, leaving 12 bases between the germline ends. The CDR3 bases are TGTGCCAGTAGTGGTCGACAGTACAATGAAAAACTGTTTTTT. It specifies CASSGRQYNEKLFF.

This chain links TRBV7-3 with TRBJ1-1, with D possibly matching TRBD1 (5 bases). Looked up from germline, CDR1 is SGHTA and CDR2 is FQGTGA. This CDR3 comprises 13 residues. V was cut by 3 bases and J by 4 bases, with 9 bases left in between. The CDR3 bases are TGTGCCAGCAGCTTGGCAGGGATCACTGAAGCTTTCTTT. Its translation is CASSLAGITEAFF.

In this sample, this clonotype turned up a few times. The CDR3 DNA sequence: TGCGCCAGCAGCCAAGATCCAGGGTTAGGTGGCTACACCTTC. This gives the protein CASSQDPGLGGYTF. The rearrangement joins TRBV4-1 to TRBJ1-2; TRBD1 might be the D (5 bases). Trimming removed 0 bases at V and 7 bases at J, with 12 bases between. CDR1 and CDR2 (germline): MGHRA, YSYEKL. The CDR3 is 14 amino acids.

The chain couples TRBV5-1 to TRBJ2-1; D remains unclear. The CDR3 is made up of 12 amino acids. Germline V gene lookup returns CDR1 SGHRS and CDR2 YFSETQ. V lost 0 bases and J 10 bases, leaving 8 bases between the germline ends. The CDR3 coding sequence is TGCGCCAGCAGCTTGGGGACGTCCGAGCAGTTCTTC. As protein: CASSLGTSEQFF.

This clonotype was detected only a few times. J is TRBJ1-2 and V is TRBV25-1; 10 bases map to TRBD1. The ends lost 4 bases at V and 6 bases at J; junction bases unmatched: 11. This CDR3 region has 16 residues. The germline V gene encodes CDR1 MGHDK and CDR2 SYGVNS. CDR3 coding DNA: TGTGCCAGCAGTGCTAGAGGGACAGGGGCCGGGAATGGCTACACCTTC. Protein product: CASSARGTGAGNGYTF.

Concerning this clonotype: The germline gene is not matched at one end of the junction; a read error may be the cause. The rearrangement uses TRBV5-1 and TRBJ1-6; D ambiguous. The CDR3 is 14 amino acids. Per the germline V gene, CDR1 is SGHRS and CDR2 is YFSETQ. Written as DNA, the CDR3 is TGCGCCAGCAGCTTGGCCGGGAAGAATTCTCCCCTCCACTTT. Protein product: CASSLAGKNSPLHF. The full variable domain, completed using reference TRBV5-1 and TRBJ1-6, is KAGVTQTPRYLIKTRGQQVTLSCSPISGHRSVSWYQQTPGQGLQFLFEYFSETQRNKGNFPGRFSGRQFSNSRSEMNVSTLELGDSALYLCASSLAGKNSPLHFGNGTRLTVT.

This rearrangement joins TRBV19 to TRBJ2-3; TRBD2 aligns across 8 bases. The CDR3 sequence is 13 residues long. Germline V gene sequence: CDR1 LNHDA, CDR2 SQIVND (reference sequence). J was trimmed by 6 bases and V by 5 bases; bases with no gene match: 4. In DNA, the CDR3 is TGTGCCAGTAGTCTGAGCGGGGGCGATACGCAGTATTTT. Translated, it gives CASSLSGGDTQYF. Drawing the rest from reference TRBV19 and TRBJ2-3, the complete variable domain is DGGITQSPKYLFRKEGQNVTLSCEQNLNHDAMYWYRQDPGQGLRLIYYSQIVNDFQKGDIAEGYSVSREKKESFPLTVTSAQKNPTAFYLCASSLSGGDTQYFGPGTRLTVL.

This clonotype was counted between two and nine times. This chain connects TRBV4-1 to TRBJ1-1; D remains unclear. Germline assignment: CDR1 MGHRA and CDR2 YSYEKL. V was shortened by 4 bases and J by 3 bases, with 9 bases between the two germline ends. CDR3 length equals 13 residues. The CDR3 loop reads CASSPGVHTEAFF. The CDR3 DNA reads as TGCGCCAGCAGCCCCGGGGTGCACACTGAAGCTTTCTTT.

In the case of this clonotype: At one boundary the junction diverges from the germline segment, which might be a read error. This chain uses TRBV20-1 with TRBJ2-7; D uncertain. Per germline, CDR1 DFQATT and CDR2 SNEGSKA (reference sequence). The CDR3 consists of 15 residues. The CDR3 loop is CSARDRSRTSYERYF. As DNA, the CDR3 is TGCAGTGCTAGGGATCGCAGCCGCACCTCCTACGAGCGGTACTTC.

This clonotype was counted at least ten times. The V gene is TRBV11-2, the J gene TRBJ2-5, with 10 positions matching TRBD2. The CDR3 loop spans 16 amino acids. CDR1 and CDR2 from the germline V gene are SGHAT and FQNNGV. J lost 4 bases, V lost 5 bases, and 10 bases had no gene match. Here the CDR3 reads CASSKSGGGFGETQYF. The DNA for the CDR3 is TGTGCCAGCAGCAAAAGCGGGGGGGGATTTGGAGAGACCCAGTACTTC.

This clonotype appeared many times. This rearrangement joins TRBV5-4 to TRBJ1-2; D unclear. The V end was cut by 0 bases, the J end by 4 bases, with 10 bases between. Germline-derived CDR1 and CDR2 are SGHNT and YYREEE (reference sequence). The CDR3 is 14 residues long. The CDR3 nucleotides are TGTGCCAGCAGCTTGGGACAAAGCCGCTATGGCTACACCTTC. Translated: CASSLGQSRYGYTF. The variable domain in full, with the rest retrieved from reference TRBV5-4 and TRBJ1-2, is ETGVTQSPTHLIKTRGQQVTLRCSSQSGHNTVSWYQQALGQGPQFIFQYYREEENGRGNFPPRFSGLQFPNYSSELNVNALELDDSALYLCASSLGQSRYGYTFGSGTRLTVV.

This chain links TRBV7-3 with TRBJ2-7; TRBD1 might be the D (6 bases). CDR3 length equals 15 residues. With 2 bases removed from V and 5 bases from J, the gap between germline ends came to 16 bases. Germline V gene data show CDR1 as SGHTA and CDR2 as FQGTGA. The CDR3 DNA sequence: TGTGCCAGCAGCTTATTGGGGGCTGTAGGCCACGAGCAGTACTTC. Translated, it gives CASSLLGAVGHEQYF.

Of note for this clonotype: The junction departs from the called germline gene at one end, perhaps through a read error. CDR3 loop: CAGSLEGGGSYEQYF. CDR3 coding DNA: TGTGCCGGCAGTTTAGAAGGGGGCGGTTCCTACGAGCAGTACTTC. The rearrangement joins TRBV12-3 or TRBV12-4 to TRBJ2-7; 7 bases align to TRBD1. The CDR3 has 15 amino acids.

The rearrangement uses TRBV6-5 and TRBJ1-2; no clear D gene. The length of the CDR3 is 17 residues. The V end was cut by 5 bases, the J end by 3 bases, with 22 bases between. Germline V gene data show CDR1 as MNHEY and CDR2 as SVGAGI. The chain's CDR3 is CASSVTAGVTAHYGYTF. In DNA, the CDR3 is TGTGCCAGCAGTGTTACAGCGGGCGTGACCGCACACTATGGCTACACCTTC.

This clonotype came up many times. This chain uses TRBV9 with TRBJ1-5; tentatively, D is TRBD1 (5 bases). V shed 4 bases and J shed 4 bases, with 9 bases lying between them. The length of the CDR3 is 13 residues. Germline V gene sequence: CDR1 SGDLS, CDR2 YYNGEE. DNA of the CDR3: TGTGCCAGCAGCCCAGAGGGGAATCAGCCCCAGCATTTT. This encodes CASSPEGNQPQHF.

This clonotype was counted many times. The V gene is TRBV6-1, the J gene TRBJ2-7; D uncertain. CDR1 MNHNS and CDR2 SASEGT come from the germline V gene. This CDR3 spans 12 amino acids. Trimming cost V 2 bases and J 3 bases, with 5 bases left between them. Here the CDR3 reads CASSEFHYEQYF. CDR3 bases: TGTGCCAGCAGTGAATTCCACTACGAGCAGTACTTC.

This clonotype was observed a single time. Sequence at one end of the junction differs from germline and may be a read error. V and J are TRBV7-3 and TRBJ2-3, with TRBD2 matching 13 bases. The CDR3 covers 18 residues. The germline V gene encodes CDR1 SGHTA and CDR2 FQGTGA. The CDR3 DNA reads TGCGCCAGCAGCCGATTGACTAGCGGGGGGACTAGCACAGATACGCAGTATTTT. Encoded protein: CASSRLTSGGTSTDTQYF.

This clonotype was counted many times. The rearrangement uses TRBV5-1 and TRBJ2-6; 14 nucleotides agree with TRBD2. Germline values: CDR1 SGHRS, CDR2 YFSETQ. The CDR3 is 16 amino acids. V was pared by 4 bases and J by 6 bases, with 3 bases of the junction left unmatched. DNA for the CDR3: TGCGCCAGCAGCAAGACTAGCGGGGGGGCGGCCAACGTCCTGACTTTC. Encoded protein: CASSKTSGGAANVLTF.

This chain connects TRBV9 to TRBJ2-1, with D tentatively TRBD1 or TRBD2 (6 bases each). Germline-derived CDR1 and CDR2 are SGDLS and YYNGEE. The CDR3 runs to 14 residues. V was cut by 3 bases and J by 10 bases, with 17 bases left in between. CDR3 sequence reads: CASSEDGGPREQFF. In nucleotides, the CDR3 is TGTGCCAGCAGCGAAGACGGGGGCCCAAGGGAGCAGTTCTTC. Complete variable domain (other parts from reference TRBV9 and TRBJ2-1): DSGVTQTPKHLITATGQRVTLRCSPRSGDLSVYWYQQSLDQGLQFLIQYYNGEERAKGNILERFSAQQFPDLHSELNLSSLELGDSALYFCASSEDGGPREQFFGPGTRLTVL.

Many counts were recorded for this clonotype. The chain carries TRBV2 and TRBJ2-4; a weak D match, TRBD2 (5 bases). V was trimmed by 7 bases and J by 3 bases, leaving 13 bases between them. This CDR3 is 14 amino acids long. Per germline, CDR1 SNHLY and CDR2 FYNNEI. CDR3 in amino acids: CASIRGRGKNIQYF. The CDR3 nucleotides are TGTGCCAGCATCCGGGGTCGAGGCAAAAACATTCAGTACTTC.

This clonotype came up many times. V and J are TRBV19 and TRBJ1-2; TRBD1 agrees at 7 bases. The CDR3 contains 15 residues. Germline lookup yields CDR1 LNHDA and CDR2 SQIVND (reference sequence). V dropped 10 bases and J dropped 2; count of bases not matched to a gene: 13. The CDR3 region is CATLEGAERNYGYTF. CDR3 nucleotides: TGTGCCACTCTCGAGGGGGCAGAACGGAACTATGGCTACACCTTC.

This clonotype was seen a handful of times. This clone may be a read error of a much larger clone one base away. CDR3 in DNA: TGTGCCAGCAGCGGCGCGGTAGGGATCAATGAGCAGTCCTTC. The encoded protein is CASSGAVGINEQSF. The gene calls are TRBV9 and TRBJ2-1; D unclear. This CDR3 has 14 residues. Germline CDR1 reads SGDLS; CDR2 reads YYNGEE. The variable domain in full, with the rest retrieved from reference TRBV9 and TRBJ2-1, is DSGVTQTPKHLITATGQRVTLRCSPRSGDLSVYWYQQSLDQGLQFLIQYYNGEERAKGNILERFSAQQFPDLHSELNLSSLELGDSALYFCASSGAVGINEQSFGPGTRLTVL.

As concerns this clonotype: A junction end diverges from the germline sequence, so it may reflect a read error. The chain is built from TRBV25-1 and TRBJ1-3; 8 bases match TRBD1. CDR1 is MGHDK and CDR2 is SYGVNS in the germline V gene. This CDR3 spans 15 amino acids. The CDR3 coding sequence is TGCGCCAGCAGTAAACCAGGGGGCCTTGGAAACAGCATATATTTT. Residues: CASSKPGGLGNSIYF.

V and J are TRBV27 and TRBJ2-5; D ambiguous. The germline V gene encodes CDR1 MNHEY and CDR2 SMNVEV (reference sequence). With 5 bases removed from V and 5 bases from J, the gap between germline ends came to 18 bases. This CDR3 is built from 15 residues. CDR3: CASSRYHHEQETQYF. The DNA of the CDR3 is TGTGCCAGCAGTCGATATCACCACGAACAGGAGACCCAGTACTTC.